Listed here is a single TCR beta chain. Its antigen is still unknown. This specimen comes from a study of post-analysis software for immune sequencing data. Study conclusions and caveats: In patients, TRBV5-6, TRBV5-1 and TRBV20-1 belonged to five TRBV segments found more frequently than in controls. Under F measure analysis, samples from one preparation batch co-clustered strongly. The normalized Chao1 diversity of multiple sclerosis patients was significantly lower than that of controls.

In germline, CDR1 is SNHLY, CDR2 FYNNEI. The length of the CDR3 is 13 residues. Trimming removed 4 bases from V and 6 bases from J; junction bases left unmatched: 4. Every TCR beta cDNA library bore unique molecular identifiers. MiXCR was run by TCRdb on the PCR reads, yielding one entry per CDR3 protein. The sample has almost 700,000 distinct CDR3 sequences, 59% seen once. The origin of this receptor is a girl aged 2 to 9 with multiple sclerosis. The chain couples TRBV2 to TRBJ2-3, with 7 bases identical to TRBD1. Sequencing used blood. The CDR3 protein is CASSGGQWDTQYF. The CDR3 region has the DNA TGTGCCAGCAGTGGGGGACAGTGGGATACGCAGTATTTT.